The next 12 T cell receptor beta chains were all read from a single sample in a study of blood T cell repertoires in COVID-19 (TCRdb year 2020). Receptor amplification or capture employed the immunoSEQ multiplex PCR assay. TCRdb stores this immuneACCESS table with in-frame sequences only. Part of the clones is absent; in the studies checked, under half of the shortfall reflects unresolved V genes, and no reason is known for the rest. This sample comprises fewer than 60,000 clones, 86% of them detected only once. In total, the top ten clones hold approximately 15% of the sample. Specimen: peripheral blood. The source is a human donor in a cohort sampled during active COVID-19.

This clone came up once. The chain combines TRBV18 with TRBJ1-2; D unresolved. This CDR3 comprises 12 residues. Trimming shortened V by 8 bases and J by 0 bases, and 7 bases separated the two germline ends. Per germline, CDR1 KGHSH and CDR2 LQKENI. CDR3 region: CASTAANYGYTF. Here the CDR3 DNA reads TGTGCCAGCACCGCAGCTAACTATGGCTACACCTTC.

This clone was found once. This chain links TRBV12-3 or TRBV12-4 with TRBJ2-1; possibly TRBD2 for D (5 bases). The CDR3 loop spans 13 amino acids. Trimming removed 3 bases at V and 10 bases at J, with 13 bases between. The CDR3 loop is CASSLNGESEQFF. CDR3 in DNA: TGTGCCAGCAGTTTGAACGGGGAGTCAGAGCAGTTCTTC.

The chain links TRBV29-1 to TRBJ2-6, with TRBD2 matching over 11 bases. The CDR3 runs 15 residues. With 7 bases clipped from V and 1 base from J, the junction kept 3 bases outside the gene matches. The V gene's germline CDR1 is SQVTM and CDR2 ANQGSEA. CDR3 in amino acids: CSGSSGRSGANVLTF. CDR3 DNA sequence: TGCAGCGGATCTAGCGGGAGGTCTGGGGCCAACGTCCTGACTTTC.

The V call is TRBV14, the J call TRBJ1-1; D not certain. Germline CDR1 and CDR2: SGHDN and FVKESK. The CDR3 totals 13 residues. The germline V and J ends were trimmed by 4 bases and 1 base, with 7 bases remaining between them. CDR3 region: CASSRGGNTEAFF. As DNA, the CDR3 is TGTGCCAGCAGCCGAGGTGGGAACACTGAAGCTTTCTTT. Supplemented by reference TRBV14 and TRBJ1-1, the full variable domain reads EAGVTQFPSHSVIEKGQTVTLRCDPISGHDNLYWYRRVMGKEIKFLLHFVKESKQDESGMPNNRFLAERTGGTYSTLKVQPAELEDSGVYFCASSRGGNTEAFFGQGTRLTVV.

The chain uses TRBV6-6 and TRBJ1-3, with D possibly TRBD1 on 6 matching bases. The CDR3 consists of 15 residues. In germline, CDR1 is MNHNY, CDR2 SVGAGI (reference sequence). V gave up 7 bases and J gave up 0 bases, with 13 bases separating them. For the CDR3, the DNA is TGTGCCAGCACTCCGGGGACACACTCTGGAAACACCATATATTTT. Protein product: CASTPGTHSGNTIYF.

The genes are TRBV7-2 and TRBJ1-2; 8 bases line up with TRBD1. With V trimmed by 3 bases and J by 8 bases, 8 bases remained unmatched. In germline, CDR1 is SGHTA, CDR2 FQGNSA. The CDR3 runs 14 residues. The CDR3 nucleotides read TGTGCCAGCAGCTTGGGGCAGGGGGCTAGGGGCTACACCTTC. Translation: CASSLGQGARGYTF.

The rearrangement joins TRBV5-4 to TRBJ2-3, with TRBD2 identical over 16 bases. V was clipped by 3 bases and J by 0 bases; unmatched bases: 1. Germline loops: CDR1 SGHNT, CDR2 YYREEE (reference sequence). The CDR3 contains 17 residues. CDR3: CASSSGLAGGSTDTQYF. The CDR3 coding sequence is TGTGCCAGCAGCTCGGGACTAGCGGGAGGGAGCACAGATACGCAGTATTTT.

In DNA, the CDR3 is TGTGCCAGCAGTTACGGGATAGCGGGGGGGCCCTCAGATACGCAGTATTTT. It specifies CASSYGIAGGPSDTQYF. This chain joins TRBV6-2 or TRBV6-3 and TRBJ2-3; 11 bases are a match to TRBD2. The CDR3 contains 17 residues. V was clipped by 2 bases and J by 4 bases; unmatched bases: 8. Germline lookup yields CDR1 MNHEY and CDR2 SVGEGT.

J is TRBJ1-2 and V is TRBV6-2 or TRBV6-3, with D unclear. The germline CDR1 and CDR2 sequences are MNHEY and SVGEGT. The CDR3 spans 14 residues. The V end was cut by 2 bases, the J end by 0 bases, with 7 bases between. The CDR3 here is CASSYGGTNYGYTF. CDR3 coding DNA: TGTGCCAGCAGTTACGGCGGGACTAACTATGGCTACACCTTC.

V and J are TRBV5-1 and TRBJ2-7; D call uncertain. Trimming took 6 bases from V and 0 from J, leaving 7 bases between them. Germline V gives CDR1 SGHRS, CDR2 YFSETQ. This CDR3 has 12 residues. CDR3 protein: CASTGNSYEQYF. As DNA, the CDR3 is TGCGCCAGCACCGGTAACTCCTACGAGCAGTACTTC.

This clone was observed a single time. J is TRBJ1-2 and V is TRBV4-1; 8 bases are shared with TRBD1. V lost 4 bases to trimming and J lost 4 bases; unmatched junction nucleotides: 8. Germline values: CDR1 MGHRA, CDR2 YSYEKL. The CDR3 is 15 amino acids. CDR3 DNA: TGCGCCAGCAGCCCCCAAACAGGGGGAAGCTATGGCTACACCTTC. This encodes CASSPQTGGSYGYTF.

The rearrangement links TRBV5-1 to TRBJ1-6, with D perhaps matching TRBD1 (6 bases). The germline CDR1 and CDR2 sequences are SGHRS and YFSETQ. CDR3 length equals 15 residues. V was trimmed by 0 bases and J by 6 bases, leaving 10 bases between them. The CDR3 protein is CASSLEGGLNSPLHF. The CDR3 region has the DNA TGCGCCAGCAGCTTGGAGGGGGGGCTTAATTCACCCCTCCACTTT.